The 9 T cell receptor beta chains listed next were all sequenced from one sample in a study of CD8+ T cells in alopecia areata. The sequencing template was cDNA reverse transcribed from extracted RNA. Measured with immunoSEQ multiplex PCR; TCRdb has only the in-frame clones, and not every one. This table holds about 150,000 clones, roughly 48% found once. The source material was CD4+ T cells sorted from blood. The receptor set was obtained from a human donor with alopecia areata.

The J gene is TRBJ2-2, the V gene TRBV5-1; possibly TRBD1 for D (5 bases). Germline V gene data show CDR1 as SGHRS and CDR2 as YFSETQ. There are 15 residues in the CDR3. Trimming stripped 0 bases from V and 6 bases from J, with 12 bases between. The CDR3 sequence: CASSLAPPTAGELFF. CDR3 DNA sequence: TGCGCCAGCAGCTTGGCCCCCCCGACAGCCGGGGAGCTGTTTTTT.

This clone showed up just a few times. The chain carries TRBV2 and TRBJ2-7, with D unclear. Looked up from germline, CDR1 is SNHLY and CDR2 is FYNNEI. Trimming cost V 10 bases and J 1 base, with 11 bases left between them. The CDR3 has 12 amino acids. The CDR3 reads CATAGDSYEQYF. Here the CDR3 DNA reads TGTGCCACAGCAGGTGATTCCTACGAGCAGTACTTC.

J is TRBJ1-1 and V is TRBV20-1, with unresolved D. Germline V gene lookup returns CDR1 DFQATT and CDR2 SNEGSKA (reference sequence). The CDR3 runs to 11 residues. Trimming removed 6 bases from V and 5 bases from J, with 10 bases in between. The CDR3 loop reads CSALGGTEAFF. Written as DNA, the CDR3 is TGCAGTGCCCTGGGCGGGACTGAAGCTTTCTTT.

Comment on this clone: This same CDR3 is encoded by further DNA sequences in the sample. The genes are TRBV29-1 and TRBJ2-7; 13 nucleotides agree with TRBD2. The CDR3 is 13 residues long. Germline V gene lookup returns CDR1 SQVTM and CDR2 ANQGSEA. V dropped 6 bases and J dropped 2; count of bases not matched to a gene: 1. In DNA form, the CDR3 reads TGCAGCGTCACTAGCGGGAGGGCCTACGAGCAGTACTTC. As protein: CSVTSGRAYEQYF.

This clone was detected only a few times. J is TRBJ2-1 and V is TRBV29-1; 8 bases align to TRBD2. V was pared by 4 bases and J by 10 bases, with 9 bases of the junction left unmatched. CDR3 length: 13 amino acids. The germline V gene has CDR1 SQVTM and CDR2 ANQGSEA. CDR3 region: CSVARAGGWEQFF. Written as DNA, the CDR3 is TGCAGCGTTGCAAGGGCGGGAGGCTGGGAGCAGTTCTTC.

The sample holds a few counts of this clone. The genes are TRBV11-2 and TRBJ2-4; D possibly uses TRBD1 or TRBD2 (5 bases each). CDR3 length equals 14 residues. Germline CDR1 reads SGHAT; CDR2 reads FQNNGV. Trimming took off 8 bases at V and 0 bases at J, with 11 bases between the two ends. CDR3 in DNA: TGTGCCAGCGGGACCTATTTAGCCAAAAACATTCAGTACTTC. This gives the protein CASGTYLAKNIQYF.

This clone was counted only a few times. The V call is TRBV29-1, the J call TRBJ2-4; the match to TRBD2 covers 7 bases. With 4 bases clipped from V and 5 bases from J, the junction kept 5 bases outside the gene matches. The germline CDR1 and CDR2 sequences are SQVTM and ANQGSEA. The CDR3 length is 13 residues. The CDR3 sequence is CSVAGGVENIQYF. The CDR3 nucleotides read TGCAGCGTTGCTGGGGGGGTAGAAAACATTCAGTACTTC.

This clone was counted between two and nine times. The CDR3 bases are TGTGCCAGCAGGCCGCCGGGTCGCAATCAGCCCCAGCATTTT. It codes for CASRPPGRNQPQHF. J is TRBJ1-5 and V is TRBV6-5; D uncertain. Germline assignment: CDR1 MNHEY and CDR2 SVGAGI. The CDR3 totals 14 residues. Deletions cut 6 bases from V and 2 bases from J, with 11 bases between.

The chain employs TRBV5-1 and TRBJ2-4; 7 nucleotides agree with TRBD1. Germline lookup yields CDR1 SGHRS and CDR2 YFSETQ. The CDR3 length is 14 residues. Trimming took 0 bases from V and 5 from J; bases not matched to a gene: 2. CDR3 sequence reads: CASSLDGQENIQYF. DNA of the CDR3: TGCGCCAGCAGCTTGGACGGACAGGAAAACATTCAGTACTTC.